Shown below are 11 T cell receptor beta chains from a single sample sequenced in a study of regulatory T cells. Findings and limits, study-wide: Hydrophobic residues at CDR3 positions 6 and 7 were enriched in conventional CD4+ T cells of CD3G-deficient patients.

The PCR used 52 TRBV and 13 TRBJ primers. Some clones are missing from TCRdb's copy, which holds only in-frame ones; the method was immunoSEQ multiplex PCR. The table records fewer than 20,000 clones, 80% to 90% of them present only once. No antigen is known for these receptors. The sequenced material came from conventional CD4+ T cells sorted from blood. Source of these receptors: a person aged 30 to 39 with CD3G deficiency.

V and J are TRBV5-1 and TRBJ2-1; TRBD2 agrees at 10 bases. There are 13 residues in the CDR3. Germline lookup yields CDR1 SGHRS and CDR2 YFSETQ. V lost 6 bases to trimming and J lost 8 bases; unmatched junction nucleotides: 5. For the CDR3, the DNA is TGCGCCAGCACAATAGCGGGGGGTGATGAGCAGTTCTTC. It yields the protein CASTIAGGDEQFF.

The chain employs TRBV10-3 and TRBJ2-2; 8 nucleotides agree with TRBD1. The V gene end was trimmed by 10 bases and the J gene end by 6 bases; junction bases not matched to a gene: 4. CDR3 size: 12 residues. CDR1 ENHRY and CDR2 SYGVKD come from the germline V gene. The CDR3 spells CATADRAGELFF. CDR3 nucleotides: TGTGCCACCGCGGACAGGGCCGGGGAGCTGTTTTTT.

The V gene is TRBV5-1, the J gene TRBJ1-1; possibly TRBD1 for D (5 bases). Per germline, CDR1 SGHRS and CDR2 YFSETQ. CDR3 size: 14 residues. The V end was cut by 0 bases, the J end by 5 bases, with 11 bases between. This chain's CDR3 is CASSLGGGGTEAFF. The CDR3 DNA reads as TGCGCCAGCAGCTTGGGGGGCGGAGGGACTGAAGCTTTCTTT.

This chain joins TRBV18 and TRBJ1-1; D unresolved. The V end was cut by 2 bases, the J end by 1 base, with 20 bases between. Germline loops: CDR1 KGHSH, CDR2 LQKENI. CDR3 length: 18 residues. The CDR3 loop is CASSPTLIRLLPNTEAFF. In DNA form, the CDR3 reads TGTGCCAGCTCACCAACGCTAATACGCCTCTTACCGAACACTGAAGCTTTCTTT.

The chain links TRBV18 to TRBJ2-7; possibly TRBD2 for D (6 bases). V dropped 2 bases and J dropped 3 bases, with 8 bases sitting between them. The CDR3 runs 13 residues. Germline CDR1 KGHSH, CDR2 LQKENI. The CDR3 reads CASSPMRDYEQYF. Here the CDR3 DNA reads TGTGCCAGCTCACCAATGCGGGACTACGAGCAGTACTTC.

The CDR3 spells CASSLSGKSTDTQYF. Written as DNA, the CDR3 is TGTGCCAGCAGCTTAAGCGGGAAGAGCACAGATACGCAGTATTTT. The chain recombines TRBV7-2 with TRBJ2-3; 7 nucleotides align to TRBD2. Germline CDR1 SGHTA, CDR2 FQGNSA. After removal of 2 bases from V and 0 bases from J, the junction contained 2 bases not matched to a gene. The CDR3 is 15 residues long.

The chain carries TRBV6-1 and TRBJ2-1, with TRBD2 matching 7 bases. CDR1 and CDR2 (germline): MNHNS, SASEGT. This CDR3 spans 12 amino acids. With V trimmed by 4 bases and J by 11 bases, 5 bases remained unmatched. In nucleotides, the CDR3 is TGTGCCAGCAGTGGGGAGGGGAGGAAGCAGTTCTTC. Translated, it gives CASSGEGRKQFF.

V and J are TRBV6-1 and TRBJ2-7; D is tentatively TRBD1 or TRBD2 (5 bases each). CDR1 and CDR2 (germline): MNHNS, SASEGT. This CDR3 contains 13 residues. The V and J ends lost 6 bases and 5 bases respectively, with 14 bases between them. CDR3 sequence (DNA): TGTGCCAGCAGGGCATCCGGGACCCACGAGCAGTACTTC. Its protein is CASRASGTHEQYF.

The rearrangement joins TRBV28 to TRBJ1-1; D possibly corresponds to TRBD1 (6 bases). V was cut by 7 bases and J by 5 bases, with 20 bases left in between. The CDR3 has 15 amino acids. Germline assignment: CDR1 MDHEN and CDR2 SYDVKM. The CDR3 nucleotides read TGTGCCAGCACCCTGGGGGCACGGGGTGGGACTGAAGCTTTCTTT. It is translated as CASTLGARGGTEAFF.

The chain combines TRBV7-9 with TRBJ1-1; tentatively, D is TRBD1 (5 bases). From germline, CDR1 is SEHNR and CDR2 FQNEAQ (reference sequence). V was pared by 2 bases and J by 1 base, with 14 bases between. The CDR3 covers 16 residues. The chain's CDR3 is CASSLRAGRENTEAFF. As DNA, the CDR3 is TGTGCCAGCAGCTTAAGGGCCGGCAGGGAGAACACTGAAGCTTTCTTT.

This chain links TRBV5-1 with TRBJ2-3; TRBD2 matches at 7 bases. The length of the CDR3 is 15 residues. Looked up from germline, CDR1 is SGHRS and CDR2 is YFSETQ. The V gene end was trimmed by 3 bases and the J gene end by 1 base; junction bases not matched to a gene: 5. The CDR3 nucleotides are TGCGCCAGCAGCTCCGTTGCGGGAGGCACAGATACGCAGTATTTT. Its protein product is CASSSVAGGTDTQYF.